The source of this TCR beta chain is a study of early T cells in non-severe SARS-CoV-2 infection (dated by TCRdb to the early 2020s). Broadly, across the study: Bulk RNA from unsorted whole blood was used for TCR sequencing, so alpha and beta chains could not be paired.

A case-control design nested within a healthcare worker cohort in London, UK, was used, with weekly nasopharyngeal swab PCR tests and blood sampling performed. Healthcare workers were recruited between 23 and 31 March 2020, during the week of the UK lockdown, and were followed weekly for up to about 15 weeks. To prepare the library, 5' RACE was applied. TCRdb names NextSeq 500 as the instrument used. Unique molecular identifiers were attached to individual cDNA molecules in the TCR library protocol so that sequencing error and PCR bias could be corrected. Sequencing covered both TCR alpha and beta chains, and within each sample the abundances of alpha and beta sequences were tightly co-correlated. In the original analysis: Decombinator V4 was used to perform V gene, J gene and CDR3 annotation of TCR sequences. TCRs were defined as expanded if a significant change between any two time points was detected under a Poisson model with p below 0.0001. TCR abundances were normalised to the total number of TCRs sequenced per sample and expressed as counts per million. MAIT TCRs were defined by TRAV1-2 paired with TRAJ12, TRAJ20 or TRAJ33, and iNKT TCRs by TRAV10 paired with TRAJ18. A search of VDJdb, accessed on 1 November 2021, was run for TCRs annotated to CMV, EBV and SARS-CoV-2, with TCRs annotated for multiple antigens excluded. Through fastp at Q25 and MiXCR, TCRdb rebuilt clones from the public reads, retaining in-frame beta chains. Rows are combined by CDR3 protein, so each entry shows the most common genes and DNA. The authors' filters were not applied to this entry. The table for this sample lists about 33,000 distinct CDR3 sequences; under 7.5% of them were counted only once. Of the sample, 4% to 5% is held by the ten largest clones.

Findings and caveats that apply to the study as a whole: VDJdb matching was skewed toward anti-spike CD8 responses and likely underestimated virus-specific expansions, missing private and CD4 specificities.

On this clonotype itself: The antigen it binds to is not known. No much larger clonotype is one base removed from it; base qualities were not supplied.

Looking up the germline V gene yields CDR1 SQVTM and CDR2 ANQGSEA. The CDR3 measures 13 amino acids from cysteine to phenylalanine. Of all the DNA, just the CDR3 is kept, 39 bases in frame from base 1. Trimmed from V: 7 bases; trimmed from J: 5 bases; junction bases lacking a gene match: 6. The sequence joins TRBV29-1 to TRBJ2-2; 8 bases in the middle match TRBD1. Sequencing used whole blood. The source of this sequence is an adult who was a healthcare worker with PCR-confirmed SARS-CoV-2 infection or an uninfected control (not recorded which). The DNA sequence is given as TGCAGCGCCGGGACAGGTAGAACCGGGGAGCTGTTTTTT. Translated, it reads CSAGTGRTGELFF.